The 9 T cell receptor beta chains presented below share a single source sample, sequenced in a study of T cell repertoires in cytomegalovirus infection. TCRdb itself ran the reads through MiXCR, one entry per CDR3 protein. The top ten clones hold approximately 60% of a sample with 200,000 to 250,000 distinct CDR3 sequences, approximately 40% of them seen once. No antigen has been identified for these receptors. Here the sequenced sample was CD8+ T cells from cultured PBMCs, taken from culture after CMV antigen stimulation. Receptors were obtained from a human donor in good health (CMV status not recorded). Some clones in this sample may be carry-over from other donors' samples.

The chain combines TRBV7-9 with TRBJ1-3, with D uncertain. The V and J ends lost 5 bases and 0 bases respectively, with 5 bases between them. The CDR3 is made up of 13 amino acids. From germline, CDR1 is SEHNR and CDR2 FQNEAQ (reference sequence). The CDR3 loop is CASSPSSGNTIYF. CDR3 bases: TGTGCCAGCAGCCCATCCTCTGGAAACACCATATATTTT.

V usage is TRBV20-1 and J usage is TRBJ2-1; no clear D. V lost 0 bases to trimming and J lost 8 bases, with 11 bases between them. CDR3 length: 13 amino acids. Per the germline V gene, CDR1 is DFQATT and CDR2 is SNEGSKA (reference sequence). CDR3 sequence: CSARDLVVDEQFF. CDR3 bases: TGCAGTGCTAGAGATTTAGTAGTTGATGAGCAGTTCTTC.

The chain recombines TRBV27 with TRBJ1-5; D is undetermined. Germline V gene data show CDR1 as MNHEY and CDR2 as SMNVEV (reference sequence). V lost 2 bases, J lost 7 bases, and 12 bases lay in between. The CDR3 is 14 amino acids. The CDR3 DNA follows: TGTGCCAGCAGTTTAGCGGGCCGGGGACAGCCCCAGCATTTT. It translates to CASSLAGRGQPQHF.

The chain combines TRBV12-5 with TRBJ1-1; D gene ambiguous. CDR3 size: 14 residues. Germline CDR1 is LGHNT and CDR2 is FRNRAP. Deletions cut 4 bases from V and 6 bases from J, with 15 bases between. The CDR3 nucleotides are TGTGCTAGTGGTTCCTCGGCCCCGCGCGCTGAAGCTTTCTTT. Translation: CASGSSAPRAEAFF. The whole variable domain, filled in from reference TRBV12-5 and TRBJ1-1, reads DARVTQTPRHKVTEMGQEVTMRCQPILGHNTVFWYRQTMMQGLELLAYFRNRAPLDDSGMPKDRFSAEMPDATLATLKIQPSEPRDSAVYFCASGSSAPRAEAFFGQGTRLTVV.

This clonotype was seen more than once but under ten times. The chain couples TRBV12-5 to TRBJ2-5; the D is unclear. Germline V gene data show CDR1 as LGHNT and CDR2 as FRNRAP. This CDR3 comprises 13 residues. V lost 3 bases, J lost 0 bases, and 5 bases lay in between. The CDR3 here is CASGLYNQETQYF. The CDR3 DNA sequence: TGTGCTAGTGGTTTATATAACCAAGAGACCCAGTACTTC.

For the CDR3, the DNA is TGTGCCAGCAGTCTTGCAGACAGGGGGAGTCAGCCCCAGCATTTT. Protein product: CASSLADRGSQPQHF. The rearrangement links TRBV12-3 or TRBV12-4 to TRBJ1-5; 9 nucleotides align to TRBD1. The length of the CDR3 is 15 residues. V was clipped by 5 bases and J by 6 bases; unmatched bases: 8.

There are a few counts of this clonotype. The rearrangement joins TRBV30 to TRBJ2-7, with D uncertain. The CDR3 sequence is 13 residues long. Trimming shortened V by 0 bases and J by 3 bases, and 9 bases separated the two germline ends. Germline CDR1 reads GTSNPN; CDR2 reads SVGIG (reference sequence). The CDR3 reads CAWSVRSVYEQYF. Written as DNA, the CDR3 is TGTGCCTGGAGTGTACGCAGCGTCTACGAGCAGTACTTC.

In its sample, this clonotype was seen a few times. This chain joins TRBV7-3 and TRBJ1-2; 7 nucleotides align to TRBD1. Germline V CDR1 and CDR2: SGHTA, FQGTGA. V shed 0 bases and J 7 bases; nucleotides not matched to a gene: 5. The CDR3 loop spans 14 amino acids. Written as DNA, the CDR3 is TGTGCCAGCAGCTTAACAGGGGGCGCGGGTGGCTACACCTTC. It is translated as CASSLTGGAGGYTF.

The CDR3 region is CASSLEGTGETQYF. The CDR3 DNA sequence: TGTGCCAGCAGTTTAGAGGGGACTGGAGAGACCCAGTACTTC. The chain carries TRBV12-3 or TRBV12-4 and TRBJ2-5, with a tentative D call TRBD2 (6 bases). Trimming shortened V by 1 base and J by 4 bases, and 10 bases separated the two germline ends. The CDR3 is 14 amino acids.